The 28 T cell receptor beta chains given below trace back to one sample, sequenced in a study of T-cell memory formation after mild COVID-19. TCRdb re-derived calls from the 5' RACE reads in MiXCR, one entry per CDR3 protein. The data show 550,000 to 700,000 distinct CDR3 sequences, with roughly 17% seen just once and 9.5% to 15% held by the top ten. What was sequenced was PBMCs or a T cell subset sorted from them (not recorded which). The receptor set was obtained from an adult woman who had mild COVID-19 (a few samples of this study predate the infection). Cell type and time point are not known.

This clonotype was observed a handful of times. This chain connects TRBV7-3 to TRBJ2-5; 9 bases align to TRBD1. In germline, CDR1 is SGHTA, CDR2 FQGTGA. J gave up 4 bases and V 5 bases, and 11 bases lay outside the gene matches. The CDR3 has 16 residues. This CDR3 is CASSPFTGGEGETQYF. In DNA form, the CDR3 reads TGTGCCAGCAGCCCATTCACAGGGGGCGAGGGAGAGACCCAGTACTTC.

The chain uses TRBV11-1 and TRBJ2-1, with TRBD1 as a possible D gene (5 bases). Trimming left V 0 bases short and J 0 bases short, with 12 bases between. The CDR3 covers 17 residues. Germline V gene sequence: CDR1 SGHAT, CDR2 FQDESV (reference sequence). DNA of the CDR3: TGTGCCAGCAGCTTAGCGGGGCAGACCAGCTCCTACAATGAGCAGTTCTTC. Residues: CASSLAGQTSSYNEQFF.

V gene TRBV7-3 combines with J gene TRBJ1-2; 8 bases fit TRBD1. CDR1 is SGHTA, CDR2 FQGTGA, per germline. CDR3 size: 17 residues. The junction had 17 bases not matched to a gene; V was cut back by 5 bases and J by 6 bases. CDR3 sequence (DNA): TGTGCCAGCAGCCGAAATCCTGGGATGCAGGGGGCAGATGGCTACACCTTC. Translating it yields CASSRNPGMQGADGYTF.

The chain is built from TRBV5-1 and TRBJ1-1; D is unclear. The CDR3 runs 13 residues. Trimming removed 0 bases at V and 4 bases at J, with 7 bases between. Germline-derived CDR1 and CDR2 are SGHRS and YFSETQ. CDR3 coding DNA: TGCGCCAGCAGCTTGGGAGTCTCCACTGAAGCTTTCTTT. This gives the protein CASSLGVSTEAFF.

The J gene is TRBJ1-5, the V gene TRBV6-1; weak D call: TRBD1 (5 bases). Trimming removed 5 bases from V and 0 bases from J, with 26 bases in between. Germline CDR1 and CDR2: MNHNS and SASEGT. There are 20 residues in the CDR3. CDR3: CASSIKRGNTALNSNQPQHF. The CDR3 DNA follows: TGTGCCAGCAGTATTAAACGGGGCAACACCGCCTTAAATAGCAATCAGCCCCAGCATTTT.

V is TRBV7-2 and J is TRBJ1-2, with TRBD1 matching over 9 bases. Germline V gene sequence: CDR1 SGHTA, CDR2 FQGNSA. Losses at the gene ends were 0 bases for V and 8 bases for J; bases not matched to a gene: 10. The length of the CDR3 is 16 residues. The CDR3, as DNA: TGTGCCAGCAGCTTAGCCGGGACAGGGTCTCAAAGGGGCTACACCTTC. This gives the protein CASSLAGTGSQRGYTF.

The gene calls are TRBV23-1 and TRBJ2-3; TRBD1 matches at 7 bases. TRBV23-1 is annotated as an ORF whose role is uncertain. The CDR3 spans 14 residues. Trimming at V came to 0 bases and at J to 10 bases, leaving 7 bases not matched to a gene. CDR3 sequence reads: CASSQSEVTGAQYF. CDR3 coding DNA: TGCGCCAGCAGTCAATCGGAGGTCACAGGGGCGCAGTATTTT.

The chain has TRBV5-8 and TRBJ2-2; D call uncertain. The length of the CDR3 is 12 residues. V lost 5 bases and J lost 8, with 10 bases in between. Germline V gene data show CDR1 as SGHTS and CDR2 as YDEGEE. The CDR3 here is CASSQTWGELFF. The DNA for the CDR3 is TGTGCCAGCAGTCAAACGTGGGGGGAGCTGTTTTTT.

This clonotype was counted only a few times. This chain joins TRBV18 and TRBJ2-3, with D perhaps given as TRBD1 or TRBD2 (5 bases each). This CDR3 spans 15 amino acids. Germline-derived CDR1 and CDR2 are KGHSH and LQKENI. Trimming stripped 3 bases from V and 2 bases from J, with 12 bases between. CDR3 DNA: TGTGCCAGCTCACCCCAGAGGGGATCCACAGATACGCAGTATTTT. Its protein is CASSPQRGSTDTQYF.

This clonotype has just a few counts. The chain uses TRBV6-5 and TRBJ2-7, with D possibly being TRBD1 (5 bases). CDR1 MNHEY and CDR2 SVGAGI come from the germline V gene. This CDR3 has 14 residues. V was clipped by 2 bases and J by 3 bases, with 11 bases between them. CDR3 sequence: CASSYRGGVYEQYF. The CDR3 DNA follows: TGTGCCAGCAGTTACAGGGGTGGGGTCTACGAGCAGTACTTC.

The rearrangement joins TRBV2 to TRBJ1-4, with D tentatively TRBD1 (5 bases). There are 13 residues in the CDR3. V was trimmed by 6 bases and J by 7 bases, leaving 12 bases between them. CDR1 is SNHLY, CDR2 FYNNEI, per germline. The CDR3 is CASRWQGVEKLFF. CDR3 DNA sequence: TGTGCCAGCAGGTGGCAGGGAGTTGAAAAACTGTTTTTT.

V gene TRBV24-1 combines with J gene TRBJ2-2; D remains unclear. Trimming took 9 bases from V and 7 from J, leaving 20 bases between them. This CDR3 comprises 15 residues. CDR1 is KGHDR and CDR2 is SFDVKD in the germline V gene. The CDR3 nucleotides are TGTGCCACCGCCGAGGCCTGGGCAAATATCGGGGAGCTGTTTTTT. Translating it yields CATAEAWANIGELFF.

The rearrangement links TRBV9 to TRBJ2-3; D gene unclear. The CDR3 runs to 15 residues. Trimming took off 0 bases at V and 0 bases at J, with 8 bases between the two ends. In germline, CDR1 is SGDLS, CDR2 YYNGEE. The CDR3 here is CASSVVQTSTDTQYF. The CDR3 region has the DNA TGTGCCAGCAGCGTAGTCCAGACGAGCACAGATACGCAGTATTTT.

This clonotype has just a few counts. This chain uses TRBV4-1 with TRBJ2-3, with D perhaps matching TRBD1 (6 bases). The CDR3 is 15 residues long. Germline assignment: CDR1 MGHRA and CDR2 YSYEKL. V dropped 2 bases and J dropped 5 bases, with 14 bases sitting between them. CDR3 in DNA: TGCGCCAGCAGCCAATCATCAGGGGTCAGAGATACGCAGTATTTT. Amino acids: CASSQSSGVRDTQYF.

The V gene is TRBV11-3, the J gene TRBJ2-3, with TRBD2 matching 7 bases. The CDR3 consists of 16 residues. With V trimmed by 1 base and J by 1 base, 5 bases remained unmatched. The germline CDR1 and CDR2 sequences are SGHNT and YENEEA. As DNA, the CDR3 is TGTGCCAGCAGCTTAGGTCTAGCGGACCGCACAGATACGCAGTATTTT. Its protein product is CASSLGLADRTDTQYF.

Many counts were recorded for this clonotype. The gene calls are TRBV7-3 and TRBJ2-7, with TRBD2 matching 7 bases. The length of the CDR3 is 15 residues. After removal of 2 bases from V and 0 bases from J, the junction contained 4 bases not matched to a gene. CDR1 SGHTA and CDR2 FQGTGA come from the germline V gene. CDR3 region: CASSLGPSGSYEQYF. DNA of the CDR3: TGTGCCAGCAGCTTAGGGCCTAGCGGCTCCTACGAGCAGTACTTC. Using reference TRBV7-3 and TRBJ2-7 for the parts outside the CDR3, the full variable domain is GAGVSQTPSNKVTEKGKYVELRCDPISGHTALYWYRQSLGQGPEFLIYFQGTGAADDSGLPNDRFFAVRPEGSVSTLKIQRTERGDSAVYLCASSLGPSGSYEQYFGPGTRLTVT.

This clonotype turned up a few times. The chain couples TRBV12-3 or TRBV12-4 to TRBJ2-1; TRBD2 agrees at 9 bases. The V gene end was trimmed by 3 bases and the J gene end by 8 bases; junction bases not matched to a gene: 8. There are 15 residues in the CDR3. The CDR3 here is CASSFQRGVGYEQFF. In DNA form, the CDR3 reads TGTGCCAGCAGTTTCCAGCGGGGGGTGGGTTATGAGCAGTTCTTC.

This clonotype has ten or more counts. The J gene is TRBJ2-7, the V gene TRBV7-3; 9 nucleotides match TRBD2. Per germline, CDR1 SGHTA and CDR2 FQGTGA. Trimming at V came to 1 base and at J to 2 bases, leaving 3 bases not matched to a gene. This CDR3 has 15 residues. The CDR3 here is CASSLRRGGAYEQYF. The CDR3 nucleotides read TGTGCCAGCAGCTTAAGGCGGGGGGGCGCCTACGAGCAGTACTTC.

In this sample, this clonotype turned up many times. This rearrangement joins TRBV7-9 to TRBJ2-3, with 9 bases lining up with TRBD1. The V segment lost 4 bases and the J segment 0 bases; nucleotides outside the gene matches: 8. This CDR3 spans 17 amino acids. CDR1 SEHNR and CDR2 FQNEAQ come from the germline V gene (reference sequence). The CDR3 loop reads CASSSGKQGASTDTQYF. CDR3 in DNA: TGTGCCAGCAGCTCCGGCAAACAGGGGGCCAGCACAGATACGCAGTATTTT. Looking up the rest from reference TRBV7-9 and TRBJ2-3 gives the full variable domain: DTGVSQNPRHKITKRGQNVTFRCDPISEHNRLYWYRQTLGQGPEFLTYFQNEAQLEKSRLLSDRFSAERPKGSFSTLEIQRTEQGDSAMYLCASSSGKQGASTDTQYFGPGTRLTVL.

The chain is built from TRBV15 and TRBJ2-7; TRBD2 might be the D (6 bases). The germline CDR1 and CDR2 sequences are LNHNV and YYDKDF (reference sequence). V lost 0 bases and J 3 bases, leaving 9 bases between the germline ends. This CDR3 has 14 amino acids. The CDR3 loop reads CATSRDSAGYEQYF. The CDR3 coding sequence is TGTGCCACCAGCAGAGACTCAGCGGGCTACGAGCAGTACTTC.

This clonotype was seen a handful of times. The chain links TRBV6-2 or TRBV6-3 to TRBJ2-2; D is ambiguous. Looked up from germline, CDR1 is MNHEY and CDR2 is SVGEGT. Trimming took off 7 bases at V and 0 bases at J, with 21 bases between the two ends. The CDR3 loop spans 18 amino acids. CDR3: CASKSYGSTPSNTGELFF. CDR3 sequence (DNA): TGTGCCAGCAAAAGTTATGGGTCGACACCATCGAACACCGGGGAGCTGTTTTTT.

The chain links TRBV20-1 to TRBJ2-5; 13 nucleotides match TRBD2. The CDR3 covers 15 residues. V was clipped by 4 bases and J by 4 bases; unmatched bases: 6. Germline CDR1 is DFQATT and CDR2 is SNEGSKA (reference sequence). The CDR3 DNA reads TGCAGTGCTACACTAGCGGGAGGGCTTAGAGAGACCCAGTACTTC. Protein sequence: CSATLAGGLRETQYF.

Only a few counts were recorded for this clonotype. The chain combines TRBV14 with TRBJ2-7; TRBD2 agrees at 12 bases. V gave up 3 bases and J gave up 6 bases; unmatched junction bases: 9. Germline V CDR1 and CDR2: SGHDN, FVKESK. This CDR3 spans 16 amino acids. This CDR3 reads CASSQRGLAGSSEQYF. The CDR3 bases are TGTGCCAGCAGCCAGAGAGGACTAGCGGGGAGCAGCGAGCAGTACTTC.

The chain combines TRBV11-3 with TRBJ2-5; TRBD1 matches 9 bases. Germline CDR1 SGHNT, CDR2 YENEEA. The CDR3 runs to 17 residues. J lost 2 bases, V lost 5 bases, and 12 bases had no gene match. CDR3 nucleotides: TGTGCCAGCAGCCCCAGGACAGGGGCTGGCGTACAAGAGACCCAGTACTTC. Its protein product is CASSPRTGAGVQETQYF. The whole variable domain, remainder taken from reference TRBV11-3 and TRBJ2-5, is EAGVVQSPRYKIIEKKQPVAFWCNPISGHNTLYWYLQNLGQGPELLIRYENEEAVDDSQLPKDRFSAERLKGVDSTLKIQPAELGDSAVYLCASSPRTGAGVQETQYFGPGTRLLVL.

The V and J genes are TRBV7-9 and TRBJ1-3; tentatively, D is TRBD1 (6 bases). The CDR3 contains 15 residues. V lost 1 base to trimming and J lost 6 bases, with 13 bases between them. CDR1 is SEHNR, CDR2 FQNEAQ, per germline (reference sequence). CDR3 nucleotides: TGTGCCAGCAGCTTAGACATTTCAGGGGTAAACACCATATATTTT. It yields the protein CASSLDISGVNTIYF.

In its sample, this clonotype was seen a few times. The chain joins TRBV12-3 or TRBV12-4 to TRBJ2-7; D may be TRBD2 (6 bases). V shed 6 bases and J shed 2 bases, with 20 bases lying between them. CDR3 length equals 16 residues. The CDR3 here is CASSSSLGGGTYEQYF. The CDR3 DNA follows: TGTGCCAGCAGCTCTAGTTTGGGCGGAGGGACCTACGAGCAGTACTTC.

This clonotype was found a few times. This chain connects TRBV7-3 to TRBJ2-3; TRBD2 aligns across 8 bases. After removal of 1 base from V and 5 bases from J, the junction contained 8 bases not matched to a gene. The CDR3 is 16 residues long. In germline, CDR1 is SGHTA, CDR2 FQGTGA. CDR3 bases: TGTGCCAGCAGCTTAAGTGCGGGGGGTCATCAAGATACGCAGTATTTT. This encodes CASSLSAGGHQDTQYF.

The rearrangement links TRBV20-1 to TRBJ2-2, with D perhaps TRBD1 or TRBD2 (6 bases each). The V gene's germline CDR1 is DFQATT and CDR2 SNEGSKA (reference sequence). Trimming cost V 0 bases and J 5 bases, with 13 bases left between them. The CDR3 totals 15 residues. The CDR3 DNA sequence: TGCAGTGCTAGAGATCTTAGGGGGGCAACCGGGGAGCTGTTTTTT. Translated, it gives CSARDLRGATGELFF.